This TCR beta chain was identified during a study of STAT5B mutations in CD4+ large granular lymphocyte leukemia (dated by TCRdb to the early 2020s). Regarding the complete study: Among healthy controls, the CDR3 'QG' motif was associated with a particular HLA allele. The TCRbeta repertoires of CD4+ T-cell large granular lymphocyte leukemia patients were compared with the TCRbeta repertoires of healthy blood donors. Flow cytometry on FACSCanto II or FACSVerse showed that the purified fractions were more than 95% pure among lymphocytes.

The immunoSEQ assay at survey resolution was applied to genomic DNA for sequencing of TCRbeta rearrangements. The published analysis was carried out like this. In the TCR sequencing data, the lowest productive clonotype frequency that could be detected was 2.59 x 10-5. Only productive TCRbeta rearrangements, defined as complete and in-frame sequences, were included in the analyses. Simpson clonality, calculated in the immunoSEQ Analyzer version 3.0, was used as the measure of sample clonality. Clones were grouped by frequency into very rare, small, medium, large (1-20%) or hyperexpanded (>20%) categories. Generation probabilities were estimated with OLGA 1.2.3, V-gene circos plots were made with VDJtools, specificities were looked up in VDJdb, and CDR3 motifs were identified with GLIPH. TCRdb carries this immuneACCESS record with in-frame sequences only. Its versions omit some clonotypes, under half of them owing to an unresolved V gene in the studies checked, with the rest unexplained. V and J calls and clone size are given by that table; D and trimming were obtained from the DNA. This sample lists 20,000 or so clones; 70% to 75% were detected once. Approximately 31% of the sample lies in the top ten.

CDR1 is given as SGDLS and CDR2 as YYNGEE, both from the germline V gene. V loses 0 bases, J loses 6 bases, and the germline ends lie 10 bases apart. Counted from cysteine to phenylalanine, this CDR3 has 13 amino acids. This entry keeps only the CDR3 DNA: 39 bases, framed from base 1. Healthy controls were fewer than 40 blood donors whose buffy coats came from the Finnish Red Cross blood service. All TCR-sequenced material derived from peripheral blood: patient blood samples and healthy donor buffy coats. Ficoll-Hypaque gradient centrifugation was used to isolate peripheral blood mononuclear cells. For the healthy controls, CD4+ cells were obtained from buffy coats by magnetic purification. The Gentra Puregene Cell and Tissue kit was used to extract genomic DNA, and a Qubit 2.0 fluorometer was used to measure the amount of genomic DNA. Of note for this clone: Its recognized antigen is unknown. No much larger clone exists at a distance of one base, and base qualities are not known.

Broader findings and caveats from the paper: Enrichment of TRBV06-family usage was observed among the top patient clones (8/27) relative to healthy controls (2/35). Main leukemic clonotypes were private to each patient, although 25% to 30% appeared at low frequency in other patients' non-leukemic repertoires. Greater clonality appeared to be present in CD4-sorted patient repertoires than in healthy CD4+ repertoires, and the difference was retained after the putative leukemic clones were removed. Data were not HLA-matched; higher clonality in CD4+ versus CD8+ T-LGLL could reflect the relatively small sample size.

The receptor comes from a human donor in good health. The specimen sequenced was CD4+ T cells from blood buffy coats. Rearrangement joined TRBV9 to TRBJ2-7; the D gene could be either TRBD1 or TRBD2, each agreeing at 5 bases. The encoded CDR3 is CASSVVWGTEQYF. The bases read TGTGCCAGCAGCGTAGTTTGGGGGACCGAGCAGTACTTC.